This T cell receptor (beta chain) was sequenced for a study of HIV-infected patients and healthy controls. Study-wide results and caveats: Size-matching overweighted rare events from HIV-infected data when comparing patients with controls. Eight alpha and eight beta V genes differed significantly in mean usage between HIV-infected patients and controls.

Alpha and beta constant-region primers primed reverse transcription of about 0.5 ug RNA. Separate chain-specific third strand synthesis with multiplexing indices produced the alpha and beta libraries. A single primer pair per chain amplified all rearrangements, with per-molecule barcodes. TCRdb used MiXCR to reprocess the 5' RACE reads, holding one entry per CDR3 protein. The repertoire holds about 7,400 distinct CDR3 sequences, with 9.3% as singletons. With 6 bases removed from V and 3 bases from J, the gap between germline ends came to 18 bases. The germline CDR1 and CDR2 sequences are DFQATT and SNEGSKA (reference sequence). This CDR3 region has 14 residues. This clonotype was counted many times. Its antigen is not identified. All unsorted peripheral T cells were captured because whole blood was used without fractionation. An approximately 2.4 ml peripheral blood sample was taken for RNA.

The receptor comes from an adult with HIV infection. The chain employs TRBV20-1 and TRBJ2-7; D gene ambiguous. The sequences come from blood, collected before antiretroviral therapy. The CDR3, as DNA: TGCAGTGCCCCGGCGGAAGGGTGGGGCTACGAGCAGTACTTC. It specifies CSAPAEGWGYEQYF.